The 22 T cell receptor beta chains in this list originate from one sample, sequenced in a study of T cell responses to AZD1222 COVID-19 vaccine. Only in-frame clones appear in the TCRdb table, and some are missing; sequencing was by immunoSEQ multiplex PCR. This sample has 120,000 to 150,000 clones, with approximately 90% found just once. The starting material was peripheral blood, obtained on day 0 of AZD1222 vaccination. Receptor source: an adult in good health.

Note on this clone: Other DNA sequences of this sample code for an identical CDR3. The chain is built from TRBV5-1 and TRBJ1-1; D gene uncertain. Germline-derived CDR1 and CDR2 are SGHRS and YFSETQ. This CDR3 spans 14 amino acids. The V end lost 2 bases, the J end lost 1 base, and 9 bases lay between the germline ends. The DNA of the CDR3 is TGCGCCAGCAGCTTCGAGCCAGCGAACACTGAAGCTTTCTTT. Its protein is CASSFEPANTEAFF.

The chain has TRBV7-2 and TRBJ2-1; 9 bases are a match to TRBD2. The V and J ends lost 1 base and 4 bases, in that order; junction bases with no gene match: 8. The germline V gene encodes CDR1 SGHTA and CDR2 FQGNSA. CDR3 length equals 17 residues. CDR3 loop: CASSLVPTSGPYNEQFF. The CDR3 DNA follows: TGTGCCAGCAGCTTAGTTCCGACTAGCGGCCCTTACAATGAGCAGTTCTTC.

The chain employs TRBV27 and TRBJ2-1; 8 nucleotides align to TRBD1. With V trimmed by 5 bases and J by 4 bases, 19 bases remained unmatched. The germline gives CDR1 MNHEY, CDR2 SMNVEV (reference sequence). This CDR3 region has 19 residues. CDR3 DNA sequence: TGTGCCAGCAGTAAAACGCAGACAGGGGAGGCTGCCTTATACAATGAGCAGTTCTTC. It encodes CASSKTQTGEAALYNEQFF.

The CDR3 region is CASSPRDSTYEQYF. CDR3 nucleotides: TGTGCCAGCAGCCCCCGGGACAGCACCTACGAGCAGTACTTC. The rearrangement joins TRBV5-4 to TRBJ2-7, with 7 bases that match TRBD1. Germline V lookup: CDR1 SGHNT, CDR2 YYREEE (reference sequence). The CDR3 totals 14 residues. The junction had 6 bases not matched to a gene; V was cut back by 4 bases and J by 2 bases. Full variable domain (outside the CDR3, taken from reference TRBV5-4 and TRBJ2-7): ETGVTQSPTHLIKTRGQQVTLRCSSQSGHNTVSWYQQALGQGPQFIFQYYREEENGRGNFPPRFSGLQFPNYSSELNVNALELDDSALYLCASSPRDSTYEQYFGPGTRLTVT.

V and J are TRBV7-3 and TRBJ2-1, with 11 bases identical to TRBD2. With V trimmed by 2 bases and J by 9 bases, 6 bases remained unmatched. The CDR3 is 15 amino acids. Germline V gene sequence: CDR1 SGHTA, CDR2 FQGTGA. The DNA of the CDR3 is TGTGCCAGCAGCTTACTCGGGACTAGCGGTGGTGAGCAGTTCTTC. It translates to CASSLLGTSGGEQFF.

This clone occurred once. V is TRBV13 and J is TRBJ2-2; possibly TRBD1 for D (6 bases). V was pared by 4 bases and J by 0 bases, with 12 bases between. This CDR3 is built from 16 residues. CDR1 PRHDT and CDR2 FYEKMQ come from the germline V gene (reference sequence). CDR3 protein: CASSSPGHTNTGELFF. In DNA, the CDR3 is TGTGCCAGCAGCTCGCCGGGACATACGAACACCGGGGAGCTGTTTTTT. The whole variable domain, filled in from reference TRBV13 and TRBJ2-2, reads AAGVIQSPRHLIKEKRETATLKCYPIPRHDTVYWYQQGPGQDPQFLISFYEKMQSDKGSIPDRFSAQQFSDYHSELNMSSLELGDSALYFCASSSPGHTNTGELFFGEGSRLTVL.

The V gene is TRBV11-2, the J gene TRBJ2-7, with D possibly matching TRBD1 (6 bases). Trimming cost V 0 bases and J 5 bases, with 8 bases left between them. Germline CDR1 reads SGHAT; CDR2 reads FQNNGV. The CDR3 has 13 amino acids. The CDR3 DNA follows: TGTGCCAGCAGCTTAGAGGCAGGGGACGAGCAGTACTTC. Translation gives CASSLEAGDEQYF.

The V call is TRBV21-1, the J call TRBJ2-6; the table gives TRBD1 as D, unverified against the DNA. TRBV21-1 is a listed pseudogene. The CDR3 consists of 17 residues. As DNA, the CDR3 is TGTGCCAGCAGCAAAACTCTACAGGGTTCCGGGGCCAACGTCCTGACTTTC. It translates to CASSKTLQGSGANVLTF.

The chain carries TRBV19 and TRBJ1-3, with a tentative D call TRBD1 (5 bases). V was trimmed by 7 bases and J by 0 bases, leaving 16 bases between them. Germline-derived CDR1 and CDR2 are LNHDA and SQIVND (reference sequence). The CDR3 is made up of 16 amino acids. CDR3 coding DNA: TGTGCCAGTACCCGCATCGGGGCTCACTCTGGAAACACCATATATTTT. This sequence encodes CASTRIGAHSGNTIYF.

V gene TRBV2 combines with J gene TRBJ1-1, with TRBD1 matching 7 bases. From germline, CDR1 is SNHLY and CDR2 FYNNEI. The ends lost 1 base at V and 10 bases at J; junction bases unmatched: 3. The CDR3 spans 12 residues. The CDR3 here is CASSEGGGVAFF. CDR3 nucleotides: TGTGCCAGCAGTGAAGGAGGGGGCGTAGCTTTCTTT.

The chain links TRBV10-3 to TRBJ2-3, with 7 bases matching TRBD1. This CDR3 region has 16 residues. Looked up from germline, CDR1 is ENHRY and CDR2 is SYGVKD. The V and J ends lost 6 bases and 0 bases, in that order; junction bases with no gene match: 9. CDR3 amino acids: CAIRMTGLPSTDTQYF. The CDR3 DNA is TGTGCCATCAGGATGACAGGGCTCCCTAGCACAGATACGCAGTATTTT.

The CDR3 DNA reads as TGTGCCACTCGGGGGGCTCAGATAGATACGCAGTATTTT. Translation gives CATRGAQIDTQYF. The chain links TRBV10-3 to TRBJ2-3; the D gene is possibly TRBD2 (7 bases). Germline values: CDR1 ENHRY, CDR2 SYGVKD. V lost 10 bases to trimming and J lost 5 bases, with 16 bases between them. This CDR3 is 13 amino acids long.

The table lists this clone with a count of one. The chain carries TRBV27 and TRBJ1-1; TRBD1 might be the D (6 bases). Trimming took off 6 bases at V and 5 bases at J, with 19 bases between the two ends. The CDR3 totals 15 residues. The germline V gene encodes CDR1 MNHEY and CDR2 SMNVEV (reference sequence). The DNA for the CDR3 is TGTGCCAGCAGCCCTCGGGGGGCAGGTAGGACTGAAGCTTTCTTT. This sequence encodes CASSPRGAGRTEAFF.

The chain employs TRBV10-3 and TRBJ1-2, with D possibly matching TRBD1 (6 bases). This CDR3 is built from 17 residues. Germline V gives CDR1 ENHRY, CDR2 SYGVKD. The ends were cut back, 4 bases at V and 0 bases at J, with 18 bases in the middle. The CDR3 sequence is CAISGQGTQPSNYGYTF. As DNA, the CDR3 is TGTGCCATCAGTGGGCAGGGGACCCAACCTTCTAACTATGGCTACACCTTC.

V gene TRBV6-5 combines with J gene TRBJ2-7; D not resolved. Germline loops: CDR1 MNHEY, CDR2 SVGAGI. V was cut by 7 bases and J by 6 bases, with 22 bases left in between. The length of the CDR3 is 15 residues. The CDR3 DNA is TGTGCCAGCACCGCCCCCCGACCCGTTTATCGCGAGCAGTACTTC. This encodes CASTAPRPVYREQYF.

This chain uses TRBV5-1 with TRBJ1-2, with 7 positions matching TRBD1. Germline trimming cut 0 bases from V and 4 bases from J; bases unmatched to any gene: 9. Germline V gene lookup returns CDR1 SGHRS and CDR2 YFSETQ. CDR3 length: 16 residues. In DNA, the CDR3 is TGCGCCAGCAGCTTGGCAAATCCGGGACAGAGCTATGGCTACACCTTC. It is translated as CASSLANPGQSYGYTF.

CDR3 amino acids: CASSENHMNTEAFF. The CDR3 DNA reads TGTGCCAGCAGTGAGAACCACATGAACACTGAAGCTTTCTTT. The chain joins TRBV6-1 to TRBJ1-1; no definite D call. The germline V gene encodes CDR1 MNHNS and CDR2 SASEGT. This CDR3 is built from 14 residues. V lost 3 bases to trimming and J lost 0 bases, with 8 bases between them.

V is TRBV5-1 and J is TRBJ1-5, with a tentative D call TRBD1 (5 bases). The germline V gene encodes CDR1 SGHRS and CDR2 YFSETQ. The CDR3 consists of 13 residues. The V and J ends lost 1 base and 7 bases respectively, with 9 bases between them. Written as DNA, the CDR3 is TGCGCCAGCAGCTTGAGGGGTGACCAGCCCCAGCATTTT. Protein sequence: CASSLRGDQPQHF.

This chain uses TRBV12-5 with TRBJ1-5; D is possibly TRBD1 (6 bases). V lost 7 bases and J 4 bases, leaving 8 bases between the germline ends. CDR1 and CDR2 (germline): LGHNT, FRNRAP. This CDR3 is 12 amino acids long. CDR3 bases: TGTGCTAGTGCTCAGGGGAATCAGCCCCAGCATTTT. This sequence encodes CASAQGNQPQHF.

This rearrangement joins TRBV21-1 to TRBJ2-7; the table's D call, TRBD1, has no DNA check behind it. TRBV21-1 is tagged as a pseudogene. The CDR3 has 17 amino acids. The CDR3 DNA sequence: TGTGCCAGCAGCAAGCCCCGGGACAACTGTCTCGCCTACGAGCAGTACTTC. This encodes CASSKPRDNCLAYEQYF.

V usage is TRBV19 and J usage is TRBJ1-3, with D hard to call. Germline V gives CDR1 LNHDA, CDR2 SQIVND (reference sequence). This CDR3 comprises 14 residues. The germline V and J ends were trimmed by 7 bases and 0 bases, with 10 bases remaining between them. In DNA form, the CDR3 reads TGTGCCAGTATGCGCCAGATCTCTGGAAACACCATATATTTT. Protein product: CASMRQISGNTIYF.

J is TRBJ2-3 and V is TRBV27, with 11 bases identical to TRBD2. This CDR3 is 14 amino acids long. V lost 6 bases, J lost 1 base, and 0 bases stayed unmatched. Germline loops: CDR1 MNHEY, CDR2 SMNVEV (reference sequence). The CDR3 bases are TGTGCCAGCAGGGGACTAGCGGGCACAGATACGCAGTATTTT. Amino acids: CASRGLAGTDTQYF.